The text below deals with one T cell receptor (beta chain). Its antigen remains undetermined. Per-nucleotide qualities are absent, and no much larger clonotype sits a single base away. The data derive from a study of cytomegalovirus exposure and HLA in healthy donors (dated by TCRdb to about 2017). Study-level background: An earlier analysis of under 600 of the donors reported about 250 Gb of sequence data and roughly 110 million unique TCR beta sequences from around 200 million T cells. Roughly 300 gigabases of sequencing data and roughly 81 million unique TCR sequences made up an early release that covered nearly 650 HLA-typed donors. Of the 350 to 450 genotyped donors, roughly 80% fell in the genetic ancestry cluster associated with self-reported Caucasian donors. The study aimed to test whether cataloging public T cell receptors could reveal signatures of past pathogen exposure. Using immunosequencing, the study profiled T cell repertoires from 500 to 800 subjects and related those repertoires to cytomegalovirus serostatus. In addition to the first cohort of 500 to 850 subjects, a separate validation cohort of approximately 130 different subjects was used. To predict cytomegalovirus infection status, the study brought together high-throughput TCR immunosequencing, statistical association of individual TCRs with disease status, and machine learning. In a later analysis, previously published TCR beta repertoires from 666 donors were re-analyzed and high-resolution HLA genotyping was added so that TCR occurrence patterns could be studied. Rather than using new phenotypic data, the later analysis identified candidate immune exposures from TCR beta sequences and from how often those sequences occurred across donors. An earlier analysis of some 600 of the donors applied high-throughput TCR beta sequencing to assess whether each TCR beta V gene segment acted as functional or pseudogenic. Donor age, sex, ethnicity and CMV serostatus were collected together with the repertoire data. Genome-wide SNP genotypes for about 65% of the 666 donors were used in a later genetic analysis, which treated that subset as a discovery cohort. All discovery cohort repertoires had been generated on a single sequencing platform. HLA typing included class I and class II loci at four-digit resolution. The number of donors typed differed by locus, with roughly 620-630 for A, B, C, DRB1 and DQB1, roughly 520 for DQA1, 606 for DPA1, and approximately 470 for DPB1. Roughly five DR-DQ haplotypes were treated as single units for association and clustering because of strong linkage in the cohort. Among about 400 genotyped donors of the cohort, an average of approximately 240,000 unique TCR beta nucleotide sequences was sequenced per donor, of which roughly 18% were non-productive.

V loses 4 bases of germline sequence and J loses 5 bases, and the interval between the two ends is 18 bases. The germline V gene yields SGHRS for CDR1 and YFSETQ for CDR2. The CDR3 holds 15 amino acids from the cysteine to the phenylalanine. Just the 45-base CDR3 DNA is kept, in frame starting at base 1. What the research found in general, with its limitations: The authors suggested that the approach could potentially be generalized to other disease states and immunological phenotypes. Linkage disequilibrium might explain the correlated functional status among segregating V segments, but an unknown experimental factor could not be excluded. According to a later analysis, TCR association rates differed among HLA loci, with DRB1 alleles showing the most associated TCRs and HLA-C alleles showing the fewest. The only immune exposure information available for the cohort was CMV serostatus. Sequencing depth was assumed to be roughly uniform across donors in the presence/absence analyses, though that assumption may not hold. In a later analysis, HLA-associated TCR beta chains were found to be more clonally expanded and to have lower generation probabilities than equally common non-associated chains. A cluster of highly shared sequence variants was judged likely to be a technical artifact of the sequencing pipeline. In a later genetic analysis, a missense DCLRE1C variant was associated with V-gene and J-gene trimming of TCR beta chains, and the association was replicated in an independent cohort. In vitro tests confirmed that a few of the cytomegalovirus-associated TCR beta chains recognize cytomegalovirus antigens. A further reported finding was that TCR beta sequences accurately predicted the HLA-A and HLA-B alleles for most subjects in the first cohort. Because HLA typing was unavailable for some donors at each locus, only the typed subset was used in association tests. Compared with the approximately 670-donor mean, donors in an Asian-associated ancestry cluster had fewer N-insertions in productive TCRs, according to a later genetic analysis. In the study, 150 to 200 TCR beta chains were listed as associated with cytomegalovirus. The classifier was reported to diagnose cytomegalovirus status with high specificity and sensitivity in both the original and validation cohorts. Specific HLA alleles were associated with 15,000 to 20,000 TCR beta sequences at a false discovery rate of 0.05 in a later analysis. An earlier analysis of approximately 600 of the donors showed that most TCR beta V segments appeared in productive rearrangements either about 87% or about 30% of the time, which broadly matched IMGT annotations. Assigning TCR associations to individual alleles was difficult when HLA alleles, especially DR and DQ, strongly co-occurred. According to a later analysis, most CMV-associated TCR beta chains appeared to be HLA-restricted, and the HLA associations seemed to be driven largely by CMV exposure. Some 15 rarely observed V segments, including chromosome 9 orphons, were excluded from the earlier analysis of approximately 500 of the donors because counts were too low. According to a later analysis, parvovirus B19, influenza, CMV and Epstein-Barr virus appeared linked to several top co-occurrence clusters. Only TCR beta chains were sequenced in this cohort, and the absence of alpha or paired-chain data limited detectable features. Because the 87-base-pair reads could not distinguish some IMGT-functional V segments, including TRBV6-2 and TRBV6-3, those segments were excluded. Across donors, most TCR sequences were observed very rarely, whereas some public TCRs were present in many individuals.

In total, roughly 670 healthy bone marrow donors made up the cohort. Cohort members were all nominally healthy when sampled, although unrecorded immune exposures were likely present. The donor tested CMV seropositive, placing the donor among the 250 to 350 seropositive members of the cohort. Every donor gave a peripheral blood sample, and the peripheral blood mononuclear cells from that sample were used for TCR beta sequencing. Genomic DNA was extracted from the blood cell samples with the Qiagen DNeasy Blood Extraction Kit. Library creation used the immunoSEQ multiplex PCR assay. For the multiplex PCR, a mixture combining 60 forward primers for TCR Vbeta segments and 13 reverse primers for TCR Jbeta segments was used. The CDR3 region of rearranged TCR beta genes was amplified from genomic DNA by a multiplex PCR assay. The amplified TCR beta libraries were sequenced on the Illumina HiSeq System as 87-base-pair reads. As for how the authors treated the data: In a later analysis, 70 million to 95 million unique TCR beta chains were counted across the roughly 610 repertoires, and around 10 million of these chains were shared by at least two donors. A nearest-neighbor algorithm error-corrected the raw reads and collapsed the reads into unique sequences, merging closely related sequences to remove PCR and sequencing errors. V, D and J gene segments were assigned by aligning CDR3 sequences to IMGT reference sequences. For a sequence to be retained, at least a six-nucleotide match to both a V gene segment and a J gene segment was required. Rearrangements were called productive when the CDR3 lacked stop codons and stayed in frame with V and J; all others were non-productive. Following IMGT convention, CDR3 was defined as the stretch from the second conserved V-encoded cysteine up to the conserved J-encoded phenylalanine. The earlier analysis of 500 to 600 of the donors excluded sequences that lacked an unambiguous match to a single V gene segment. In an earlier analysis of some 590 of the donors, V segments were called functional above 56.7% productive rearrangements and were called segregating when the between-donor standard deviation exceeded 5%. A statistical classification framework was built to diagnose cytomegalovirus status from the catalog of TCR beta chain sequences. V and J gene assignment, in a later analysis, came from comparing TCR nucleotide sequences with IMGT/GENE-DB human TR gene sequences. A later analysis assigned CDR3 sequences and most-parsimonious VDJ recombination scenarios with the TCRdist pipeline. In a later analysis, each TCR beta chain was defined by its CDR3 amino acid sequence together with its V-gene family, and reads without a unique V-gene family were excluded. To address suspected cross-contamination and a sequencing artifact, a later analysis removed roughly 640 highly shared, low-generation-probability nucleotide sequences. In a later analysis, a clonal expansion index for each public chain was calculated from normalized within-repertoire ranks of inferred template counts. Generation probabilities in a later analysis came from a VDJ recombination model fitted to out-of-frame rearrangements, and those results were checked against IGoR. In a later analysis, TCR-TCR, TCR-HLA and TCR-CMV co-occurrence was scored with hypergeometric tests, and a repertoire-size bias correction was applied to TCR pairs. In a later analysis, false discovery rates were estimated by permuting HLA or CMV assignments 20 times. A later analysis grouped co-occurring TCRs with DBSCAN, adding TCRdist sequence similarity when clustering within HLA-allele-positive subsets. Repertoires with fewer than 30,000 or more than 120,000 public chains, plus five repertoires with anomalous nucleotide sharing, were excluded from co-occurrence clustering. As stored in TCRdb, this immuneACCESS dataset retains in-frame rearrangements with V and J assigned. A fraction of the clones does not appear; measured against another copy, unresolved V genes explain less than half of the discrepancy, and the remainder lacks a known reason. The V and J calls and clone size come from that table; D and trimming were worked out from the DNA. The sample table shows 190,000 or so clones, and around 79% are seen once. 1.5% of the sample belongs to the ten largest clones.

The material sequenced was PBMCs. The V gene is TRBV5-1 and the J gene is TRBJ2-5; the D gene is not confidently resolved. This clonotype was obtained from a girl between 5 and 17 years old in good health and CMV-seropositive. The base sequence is TGCGCCAGCAGCCCTGTCGGTGCGTCAGCGGAGACCCAGTACTTC. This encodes CASSPVGASAETQYF.